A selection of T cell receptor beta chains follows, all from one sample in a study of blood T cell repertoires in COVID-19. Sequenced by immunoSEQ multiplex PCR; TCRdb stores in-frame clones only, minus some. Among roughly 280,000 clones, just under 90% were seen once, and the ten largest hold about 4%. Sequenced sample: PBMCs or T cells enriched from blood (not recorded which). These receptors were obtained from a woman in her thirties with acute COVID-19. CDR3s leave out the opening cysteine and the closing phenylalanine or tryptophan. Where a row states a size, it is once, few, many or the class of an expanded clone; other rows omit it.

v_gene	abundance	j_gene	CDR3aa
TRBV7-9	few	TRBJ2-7	ASSPTGQGARYEQY
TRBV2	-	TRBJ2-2	ASSVLGDTGELF
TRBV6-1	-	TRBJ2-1	ASSESLAGGRNEQF
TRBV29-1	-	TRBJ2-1	SVAGLAGYNEQF
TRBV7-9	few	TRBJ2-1	ASSGTSSYNEQF
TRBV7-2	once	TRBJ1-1	ASSLSSAGFTEAF
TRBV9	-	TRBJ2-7	ASSPLGGTDSYEQY
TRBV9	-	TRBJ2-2	ASSVVGVAGVPGELF
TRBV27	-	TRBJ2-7	ASRGLAASDYEQY
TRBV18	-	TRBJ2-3	ASSPRGQGSTDTQY
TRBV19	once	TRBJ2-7	ASSIGSGSSYEQY
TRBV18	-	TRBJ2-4	ASSPTGGAAKNIQY
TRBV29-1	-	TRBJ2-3	SVDPTSGATDTQY
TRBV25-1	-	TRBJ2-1	ASSEYNPGRGYGNEQF
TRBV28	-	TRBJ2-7	ASSTQGLSYEQY
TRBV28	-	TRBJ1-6	ASSTANSPLH
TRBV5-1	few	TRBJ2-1	ASSLAPGLNSYNEQF
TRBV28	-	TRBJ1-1	ASSLAQGDTEAF
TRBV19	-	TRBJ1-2	ASSIPPGQAIYGYT
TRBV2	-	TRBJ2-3	ASRWAGGGSDTQY
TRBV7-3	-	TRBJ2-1	ASSPIAGGSYNEQF
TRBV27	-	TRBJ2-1	ASSFNPWTPSLDEQF
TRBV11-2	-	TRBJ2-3	ASSPFPAGSTDTQY
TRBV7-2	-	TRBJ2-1	ASSLDSDFQNNNEQF
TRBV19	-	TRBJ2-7	ASSQGAGAPYEQY
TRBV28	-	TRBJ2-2	ASSRGLLGDTGELF
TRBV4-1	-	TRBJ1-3	ASSQDRGRNTIY
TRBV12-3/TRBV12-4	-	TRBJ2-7	ASSQGGEQY
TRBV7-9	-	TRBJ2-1	ASSLAGGSNEQF
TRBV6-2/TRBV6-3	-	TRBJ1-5	ASSYSDRRQPQH
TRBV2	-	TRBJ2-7	ASRERAASYEQY
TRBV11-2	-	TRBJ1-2	ASRQVSAGNGGYT
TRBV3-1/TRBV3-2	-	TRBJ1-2	ASSQEEGAGYT
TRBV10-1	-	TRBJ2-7	ASSEQGSEQY
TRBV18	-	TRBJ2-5	ASSPRAQETQY
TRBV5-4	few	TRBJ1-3	ASSSDRTTSGNTIY
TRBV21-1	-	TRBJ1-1	ASSKEGDRAMPEAF
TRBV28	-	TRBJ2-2	ASSLSITGELF
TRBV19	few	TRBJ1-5	ASRSDNQPQH
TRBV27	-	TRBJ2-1	ASSLFLAGGHTYNEQF
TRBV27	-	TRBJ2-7	ASSSGPSYEQY
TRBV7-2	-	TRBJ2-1	ASSSRLAGGTYNEQF
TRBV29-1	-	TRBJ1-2	SVEDLGGARNYGYT
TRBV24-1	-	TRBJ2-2	ATSDLRGRDTGELF